This TCR beta chain stems from a study of graft-versus-host responses after intestinal transplantation. Study observations and caveats: Detected in recipient marrow were GvH clones, some of which were first observed in ileum or blood.

Germline loops: CDR1 MNHNY, CDR2 SVGAGI (reference sequence). Unmatched junction bases numbered 9, after V lost 2 bases and J lost 8 bases. The CDR3 has 15 amino acids. Libraries were prepared by immunoSEQ multiplex PCR; TCRdb keeps only in-frame clonotypes and omits some of them. Among tens of thousands of clones listed, 91% were seen once. A note on this clone: The antigen is not known.

The sequencing here drew on unstimulated CD4+ T cells sorted from spleen or lymph node cells, taken before intestinal transplant. The rearrangement uses TRBV6-6 and TRBJ1-2; 9 bases fit TRBD1. The receptor's source is a human donor who received an intestinal transplant. The CDR3 sequence is CASSYIRQGVDGYTF. Written as DNA, the CDR3 is TGTGCCAGCAGTTACATCAGACAGGGGGTCGACGGCTACACCTTC.